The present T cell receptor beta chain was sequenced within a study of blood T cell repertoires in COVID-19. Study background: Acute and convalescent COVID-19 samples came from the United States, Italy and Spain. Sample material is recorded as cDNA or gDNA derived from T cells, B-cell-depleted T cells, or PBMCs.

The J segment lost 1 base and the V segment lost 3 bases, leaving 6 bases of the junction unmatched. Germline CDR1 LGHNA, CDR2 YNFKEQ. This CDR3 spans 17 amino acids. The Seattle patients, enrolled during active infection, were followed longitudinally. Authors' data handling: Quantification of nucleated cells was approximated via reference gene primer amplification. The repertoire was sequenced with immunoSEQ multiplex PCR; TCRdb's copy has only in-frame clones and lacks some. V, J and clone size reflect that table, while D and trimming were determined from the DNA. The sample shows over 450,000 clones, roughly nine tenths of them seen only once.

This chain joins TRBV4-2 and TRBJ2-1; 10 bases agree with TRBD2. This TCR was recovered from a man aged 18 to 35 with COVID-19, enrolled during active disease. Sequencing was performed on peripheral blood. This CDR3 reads CASSQGTSVGSYNEQFF. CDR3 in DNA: TGTGCCAGCAGCCAGGGGACTAGCGTAGGTTCCTACAATGAGCAGTTCTTC.